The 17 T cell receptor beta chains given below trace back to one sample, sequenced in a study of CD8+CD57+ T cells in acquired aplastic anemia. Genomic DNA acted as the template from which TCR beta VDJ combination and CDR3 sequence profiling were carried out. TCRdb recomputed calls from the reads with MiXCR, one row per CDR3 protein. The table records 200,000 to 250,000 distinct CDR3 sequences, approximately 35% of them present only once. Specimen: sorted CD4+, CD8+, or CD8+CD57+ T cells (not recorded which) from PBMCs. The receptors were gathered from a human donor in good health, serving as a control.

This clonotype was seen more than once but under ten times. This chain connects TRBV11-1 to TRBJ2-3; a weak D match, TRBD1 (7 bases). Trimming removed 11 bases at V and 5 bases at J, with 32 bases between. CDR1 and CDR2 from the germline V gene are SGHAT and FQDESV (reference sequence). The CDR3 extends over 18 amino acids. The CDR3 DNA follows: TGTGCCGCCGAGCGAGGGGGCGGGACGGCCACTTTGGGAGATACGCAGTATTTT. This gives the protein CAAERGGGTATLGDTQYF.

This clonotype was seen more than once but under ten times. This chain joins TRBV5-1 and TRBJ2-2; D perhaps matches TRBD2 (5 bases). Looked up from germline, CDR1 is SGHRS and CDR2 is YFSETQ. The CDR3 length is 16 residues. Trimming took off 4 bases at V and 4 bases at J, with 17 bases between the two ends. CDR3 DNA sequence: TGCGCCAGCAGCCGCCCGGAGGACTCAGGCACCGGGGAGCTGTTTTTT. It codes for CASSRPEDSGTGELFF. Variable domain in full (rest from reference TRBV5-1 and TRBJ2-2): KAGVTQTPRYLIKTRGQQVTLSCSPISGHRSVSWYQQTPGQGLQFLFEYFSETQRNKGNFPGRFSGRQFSNSRSEMNVSTLELGDSALYLCASSRPEDSGTGELFFGEGSRLTVL.

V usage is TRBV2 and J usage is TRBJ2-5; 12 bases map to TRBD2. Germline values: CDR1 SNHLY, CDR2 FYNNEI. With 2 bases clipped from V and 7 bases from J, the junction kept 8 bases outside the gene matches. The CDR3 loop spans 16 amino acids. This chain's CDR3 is CASSERASGGAGTQYF. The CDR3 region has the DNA TGTGCCAGCAGTGAACGGGCTAGCGGGGGGGCCGGGACCCAGTACTTC.

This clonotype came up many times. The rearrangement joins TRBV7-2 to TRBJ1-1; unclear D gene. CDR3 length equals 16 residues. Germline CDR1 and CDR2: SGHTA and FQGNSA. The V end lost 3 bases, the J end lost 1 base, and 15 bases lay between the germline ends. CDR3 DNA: TGTGCCAGCAGCTTTATCTACGTGGGCCCGAACACTGAAGCTTTCTTT. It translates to CASSFIYVGPNTEAFF.

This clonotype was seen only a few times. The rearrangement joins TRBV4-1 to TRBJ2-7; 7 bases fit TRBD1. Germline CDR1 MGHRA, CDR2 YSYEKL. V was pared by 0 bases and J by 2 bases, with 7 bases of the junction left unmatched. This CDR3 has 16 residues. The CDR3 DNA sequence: TGCGCCAGCAGCCAAGAGGAAGGGGGCCGTCCCTACGAGCAGTACTTC. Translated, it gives CASSQEEGGRPYEQYF.

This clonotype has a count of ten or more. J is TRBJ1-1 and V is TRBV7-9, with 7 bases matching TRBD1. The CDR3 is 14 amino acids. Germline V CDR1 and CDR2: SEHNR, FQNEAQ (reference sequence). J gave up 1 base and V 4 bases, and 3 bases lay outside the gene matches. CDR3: CASSSGQPNTEAFF. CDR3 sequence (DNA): TGTGCCAGCAGCTCGGGACAGCCGAACACTGAAGCTTTCTTT.

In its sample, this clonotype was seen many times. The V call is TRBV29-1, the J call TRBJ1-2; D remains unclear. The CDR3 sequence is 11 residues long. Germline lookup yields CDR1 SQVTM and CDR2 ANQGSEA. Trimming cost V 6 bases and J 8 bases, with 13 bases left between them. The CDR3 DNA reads TGCAGCGTCATACAGCTTGGCGGCTACACCTTC. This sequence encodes CSVIQLGGYTF.

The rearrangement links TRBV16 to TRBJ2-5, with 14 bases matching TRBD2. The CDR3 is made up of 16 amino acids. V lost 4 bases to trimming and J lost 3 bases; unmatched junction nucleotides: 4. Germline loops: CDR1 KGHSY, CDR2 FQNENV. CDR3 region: CASSPTSGGAKETQYF. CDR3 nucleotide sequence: TGTGCCAGCAGCCCGACTAGCGGGGGGGCTAAAGAGACCCAGTACTTC.

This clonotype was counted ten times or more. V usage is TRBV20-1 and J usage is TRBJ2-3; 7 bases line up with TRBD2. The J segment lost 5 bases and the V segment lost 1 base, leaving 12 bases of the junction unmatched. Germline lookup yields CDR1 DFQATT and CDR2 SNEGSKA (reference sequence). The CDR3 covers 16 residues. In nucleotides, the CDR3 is TGCAGTGCTAGAGTATCCCAGCGGGGCCATGAAGATACGCAGTATTTT. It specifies CSARVSQRGHEDTQYF.

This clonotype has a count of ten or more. The CDR3 is CSVDLGQLNTEAFF. The CDR3 nucleotides are TGCAGCGTTGATCTAGGTCAGTTGAACACTGAAGCTTTCTTT. The chain employs TRBV29-1 and TRBJ1-1; D gene unclear. Trimming removed 3 bases from V and 0 bases from J, with 11 bases in between. Per germline, CDR1 SQVTM and CDR2 ANQGSEA. CDR3 length: 14 residues. The variable domain in full, with the rest retrieved from reference TRBV29-1 and TRBJ1-1, is SAVISQKPSRDICQRGTSLTIQCQVDSQVTMMFWYRQQPGQSLTLIATANQGSEATYESGFVIDKFPISRPNLTFSTLTVSNMSPEDSSIYLCSVDLGQLNTEAFFGQGTRLTVV.

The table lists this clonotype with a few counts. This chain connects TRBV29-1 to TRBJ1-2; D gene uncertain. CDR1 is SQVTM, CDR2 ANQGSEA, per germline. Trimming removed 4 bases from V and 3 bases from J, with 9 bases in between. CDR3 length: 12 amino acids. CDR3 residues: CSVALEDYGYTF. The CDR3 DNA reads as TGCAGCGTTGCGCTGGAGGACTATGGCTACACCTTC.

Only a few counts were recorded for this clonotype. The CDR3 loop reads CATSNIDRGNTEAFF. CDR3 coding DNA: TGTGCCACCAGCAACATTGACAGGGGGAACACTGAAGCTTTCTTT. The chain is built from TRBV15 and TRBJ1-1, with TRBD1 matching over 8 bases. The junction had 5 bases not matched to a gene; V was cut back by 4 bases and J by 1 base. Germline values: CDR1 LNHNV, CDR2 YYDKDF (reference sequence). The CDR3 runs 15 residues.

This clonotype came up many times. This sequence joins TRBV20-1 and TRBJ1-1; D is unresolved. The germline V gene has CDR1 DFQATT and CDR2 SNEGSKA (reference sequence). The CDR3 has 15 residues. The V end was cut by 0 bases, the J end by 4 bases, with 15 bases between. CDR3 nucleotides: TGCAGTGCTAGAGACCGACAAGGCCTAGCCACTGAAGCTTTCTTT. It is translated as CSARDRQGLATEAFF.

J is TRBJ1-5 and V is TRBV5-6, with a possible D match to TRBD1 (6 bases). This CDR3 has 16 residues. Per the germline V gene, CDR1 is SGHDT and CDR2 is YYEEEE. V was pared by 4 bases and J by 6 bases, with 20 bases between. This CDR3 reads CASSPRGGANSQPQHF. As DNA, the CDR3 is TGTGCCAGCAGCCCTCGGGGGGGCGCGAACAGTCAGCCCCAGCATTTT.

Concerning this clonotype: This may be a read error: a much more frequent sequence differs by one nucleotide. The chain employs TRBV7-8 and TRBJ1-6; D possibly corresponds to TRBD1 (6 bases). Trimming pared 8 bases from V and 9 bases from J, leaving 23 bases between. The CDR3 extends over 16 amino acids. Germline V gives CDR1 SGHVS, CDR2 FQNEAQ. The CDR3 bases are TGTGCCAGCGGCCAGGTTACAGGGTATAATGGTTCACCCCTCCACTTT. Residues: CASGQVTGYNGSPLHF.

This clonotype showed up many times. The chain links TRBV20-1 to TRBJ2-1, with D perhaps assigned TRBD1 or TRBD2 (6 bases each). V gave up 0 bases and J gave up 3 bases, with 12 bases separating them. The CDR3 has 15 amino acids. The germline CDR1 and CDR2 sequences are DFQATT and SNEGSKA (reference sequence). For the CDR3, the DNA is TGCAGTGCTAGAGATGGGCGGGACATCTACAATGAGCAGTTCTTC. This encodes CSARDGRDIYNEQFF.

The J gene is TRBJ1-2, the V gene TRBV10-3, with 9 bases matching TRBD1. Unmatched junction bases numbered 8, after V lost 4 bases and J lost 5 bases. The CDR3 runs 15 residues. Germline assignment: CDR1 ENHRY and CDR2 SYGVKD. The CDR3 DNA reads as TGTGCCATCAGTGCTAATACCGGGACAGGGTATGGCTACACCTTC. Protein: CAISANTGTGYGYTF.